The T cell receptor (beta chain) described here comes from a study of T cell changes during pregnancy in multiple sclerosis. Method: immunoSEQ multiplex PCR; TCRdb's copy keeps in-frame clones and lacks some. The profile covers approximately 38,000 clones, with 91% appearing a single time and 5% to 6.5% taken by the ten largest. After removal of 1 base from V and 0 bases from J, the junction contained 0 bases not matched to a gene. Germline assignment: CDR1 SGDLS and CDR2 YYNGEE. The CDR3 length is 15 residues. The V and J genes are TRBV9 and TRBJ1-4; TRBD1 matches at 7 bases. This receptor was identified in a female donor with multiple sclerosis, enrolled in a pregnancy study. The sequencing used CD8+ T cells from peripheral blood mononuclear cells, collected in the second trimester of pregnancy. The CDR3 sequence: CASSVTGATNEKLFF. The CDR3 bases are TGTGCCAGCAGCGTAACAGGGGCAACTAATGAAAAACTGTTTTTT.